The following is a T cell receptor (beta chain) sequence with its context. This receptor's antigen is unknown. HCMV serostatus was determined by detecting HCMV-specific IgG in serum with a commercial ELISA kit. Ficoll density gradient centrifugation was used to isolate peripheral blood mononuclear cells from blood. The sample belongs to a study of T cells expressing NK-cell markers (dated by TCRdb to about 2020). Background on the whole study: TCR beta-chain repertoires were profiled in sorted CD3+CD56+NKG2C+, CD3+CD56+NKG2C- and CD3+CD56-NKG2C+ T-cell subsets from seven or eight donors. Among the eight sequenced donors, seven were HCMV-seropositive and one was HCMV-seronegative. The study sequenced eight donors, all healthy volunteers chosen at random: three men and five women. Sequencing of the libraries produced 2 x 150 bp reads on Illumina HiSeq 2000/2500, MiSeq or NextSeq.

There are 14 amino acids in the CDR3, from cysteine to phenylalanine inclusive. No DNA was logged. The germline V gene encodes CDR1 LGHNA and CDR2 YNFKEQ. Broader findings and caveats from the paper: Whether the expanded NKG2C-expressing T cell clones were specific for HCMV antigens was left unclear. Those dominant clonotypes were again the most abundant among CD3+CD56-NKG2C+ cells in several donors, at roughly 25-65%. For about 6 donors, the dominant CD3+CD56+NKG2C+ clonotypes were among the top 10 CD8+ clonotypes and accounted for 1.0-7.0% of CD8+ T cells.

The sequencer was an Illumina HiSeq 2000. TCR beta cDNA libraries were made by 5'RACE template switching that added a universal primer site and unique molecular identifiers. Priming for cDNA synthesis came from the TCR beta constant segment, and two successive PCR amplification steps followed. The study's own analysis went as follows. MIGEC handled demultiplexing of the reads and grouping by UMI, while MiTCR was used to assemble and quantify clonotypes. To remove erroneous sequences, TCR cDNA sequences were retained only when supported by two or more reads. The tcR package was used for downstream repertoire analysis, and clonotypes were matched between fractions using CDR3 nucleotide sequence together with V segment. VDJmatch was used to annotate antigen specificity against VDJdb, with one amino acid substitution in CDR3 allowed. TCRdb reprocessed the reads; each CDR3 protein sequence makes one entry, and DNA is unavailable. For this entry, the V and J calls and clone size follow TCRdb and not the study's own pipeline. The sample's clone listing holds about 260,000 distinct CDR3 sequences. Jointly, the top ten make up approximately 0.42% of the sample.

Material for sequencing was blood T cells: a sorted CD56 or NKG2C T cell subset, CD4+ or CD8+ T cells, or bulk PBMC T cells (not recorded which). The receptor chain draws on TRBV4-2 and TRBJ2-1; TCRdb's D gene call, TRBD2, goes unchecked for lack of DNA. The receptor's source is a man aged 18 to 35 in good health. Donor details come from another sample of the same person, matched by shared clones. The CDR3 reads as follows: CASSQEGLYNEQFF.